Listed here are 27 T cell receptor beta chains from one sample, sequenced in a study of Ad26.COV2.S vaccination and SARS-CoV-2 variants. TCRdb's table, derived via immunoSEQ multiplex PCR, lists solely in-frame clones and lacks some. The repertoire consists of around 250,000 clones, with around 87% occurring once and the leading ten covering about 3.1%. Described treatment: 19 received Ad26.COV2.S at low or high dose, single or two shots; about 5 received placebo; per-sample allocation not given. At day 63 after the first vaccine or placebo injection, samples were drawn. Material: peripheral blood, obtained in a trial of Ad26.COV2.S vaccine versus placebo. Every receptor here comes from a person between 18 and 65 years old who received the Ad26.COV2.S COVID-19 vaccine or a placebo.

V and J are TRBV5-1 and TRBJ1-1; the D gene is possibly TRBD1 (6 bases). The CDR3 is 14 residues long. Germline CDR1 is SGHRS and CDR2 is YFSETQ. Trimming took 4 bases from V and 2 from J, leaving 12 bases between them. CDR3 sequence reads: CASSPGTHNTEAFF. The CDR3 nucleotides are TGCGCCAGCAGCCCTGGGACACACAACACTGAAGCTTTCTTT.

This clone occurred once. This sequence joins TRBV20-1 and TRBJ2-7; D not resolved. The CDR3 covers 10 residues. Germline V gene sequence: CDR1 DFQATT, CDR2 SNEGSKA (reference sequence). V gave up 5 bases and J gave up 3 bases, with 5 bases separating them. CDR3 nucleotides: TGCAGTGCTGGTCACTACGAGCAGTACTTC. It codes for CSAGHYEQYF.

The gene calls are TRBV5-1 and TRBJ2-7; 11 nucleotides agree with TRBD2. Germline V lookup: CDR1 SGHRS, CDR2 YFSETQ. The CDR3 covers 16 residues. Germline trimming cut 1 base from V and 2 bases from J; bases unmatched to any gene: 5. The CDR3 DNA follows: TGCGCCAGCAGCTTGCCGATAGCGGGGGGGACCTACGAGCAGTACTTC. Translated, it gives CASSLPIAGGTYEQYF.

This chain connects TRBV6-5 to TRBJ1-4; D is perhaps TRBD1 (5 bases). Germline loops: CDR1 MNHEY, CDR2 SVGAGI. V was pared by 6 bases and J by 6 bases, with 17 bases between. This CDR3 has 15 amino acids. CDR3 nucleotide sequence: TGTGCCAGCAGGCCCGGGGGTAGCCGGGATGAAAAACTGTTTTTT. Translating it yields CASRPGGSRDEKLFF.

The rearrangement links TRBV7-9 to TRBJ1-1; 7 bases line up with TRBD1. With V trimmed by 6 bases and J by 3 bases, 13 bases remained unmatched. Germline-derived CDR1 and CDR2 are SEHNR and FQNEAQ (reference sequence). The CDR3 loop spans 16 amino acids. CDR3 coding DNA: TGTGCCAGCAGTCGTCCCGGGACAGTGGTCGACACTGAAGCTTTCTTT. Protein sequence: CASSRPGTVVDTEAFF.

V usage is TRBV6-4 and J usage is TRBJ1-6; the match to TRBD1 covers 9 bases. The junction had 6 bases not matched to a gene; V was cut back by 5 bases and J by 7 bases. Germline V gives CDR1 MRHNA, CDR2 SNTAGT. CDR3 length: 15 amino acids. CDR3 DNA: TGTGCCAGCAGTCTACAGGGGGCATTCAATTCACCCCTCCACTTT. The encoded protein is CASSLQGAFNSPLHF.

This chain links TRBV11-2 with TRBJ1-5, with a possible D match to TRBD1 (5 bases). Trimming pared 0 bases from V and 6 bases from J, leaving 9 bases between. This CDR3 is built from 14 residues. Germline-derived CDR1 and CDR2 are SGHAT and FQNNGV. CDR3 in DNA: TGTGCCAGCAGCTTAGAGGGGGTCGGTCAGCCCCAGCATTTT. Translation gives CASSLEGVGQPQHF.

There are a few counts of this clone. The J gene is TRBJ2-2, the V gene TRBV7-9; no definite D call. Deletions cut 7 bases from V and 6 bases from J, with 18 bases between. The V gene's germline CDR1 is SEHNR and CDR2 FQNEAQ (reference sequence). This CDR3 spans 15 amino acids. Here the CDR3 DNA reads TGTGCCAGCACCGTCCGGGTGGGCCGGTCCGGGGAGCTGTTTTTT. Translating it yields CASTVRVGRSGELFF.

V is TRBV6-5 and J is TRBJ2-2; no firm D call. Germline loops: CDR1 MNHEY, CDR2 SVGAGI. Trimming stripped 6 bases from V and 2 bases from J, with 16 bases between. The CDR3 is 16 amino acids. CDR3 amino acids: CASSYGVPYNTGELFF. CDR3 in DNA: TGTGCCAGCAGCTACGGAGTCCCCTACAACACCGGGGAGCTGTTTTTT.

This chain uses TRBV13 with TRBJ1-1, with 9 bases that match TRBD1. Germline values: CDR1 PRHDT, CDR2 FYEKMQ (reference sequence). The CDR3 spans 14 residues. The trim removed 5 bases at V and 3 bases at J, leaving 4 bases unmatched. The CDR3 here is CASSKGQGYTEAFF. CDR3 sequence (DNA): TGTGCCAGCAGCAAAGGACAGGGGTACACTGAAGCTTTCTTT.

The rearrangement links TRBV28 to TRBJ1-1, with 10 bases that match TRBD1. The CDR3 spans 15 residues. Germline CDR1 reads MDHEN; CDR2 reads SYDVKM. J was trimmed by 6 bases and V by 5 bases; bases with no gene match: 9. CDR3 region: CASSPRDRGVAEAFF. The CDR3 region has the DNA TGTGCCAGCAGTCCGAGGGACAGGGGAGTCGCTGAAGCTTTCTTT.

This clone appeared once. J is TRBJ2-3 and V is TRBV11-3, with D perhaps TRBD2 (7 bases). The ends were cut back, 0 bases at V and 2 bases at J, with 18 bases in the middle. The CDR3 covers 18 residues. The V gene's germline CDR1 is SGHNT and CDR2 YENEEA. CDR3 residues: CASSLDRAGRGYTDTQYF. CDR3 bases: TGTGCCAGCAGCTTAGATCGGGCAGGGAGGGGGTACACAGATACGCAGTATTTT.

The chain is built from TRBV2 and TRBJ2-4, with 7 bases matching TRBD2. V lost 6 bases, J lost 2 bases, and 10 bases stayed unmatched. The CDR3 runs 16 residues. Per the germline V gene, CDR1 is SNHLY and CDR2 is FYNNEI. As DNA, the CDR3 is TGTGCCAGCAGGCCCTTTGGGGGACTATCCAAAAACATTCAGTACTTC. Encoded protein: CASRPFGGLSKNIQYF. The variable domain in full, with the rest retrieved from reference TRBV2 and TRBJ2-4, is EPEVTQTPSHQVTQMGQEVILRCVPISNHLYFYWYRQILGQKVEFLVSFYNNEISEKSEIFDDQFSVERPDGSNFTLKIRSTKLEDSAMYFCASRPFGGLSKNIQYFGAGTRLSVL.

This chain's CDR3 is CASSEWTVYNSPLHF. In nucleotides, the CDR3 is TGTGCCAGCAGTGAATGGACCGTCTATAATTCACCCCTCCACTTT. The chain has TRBV2 and TRBJ1-6; D ambiguous. Germline V gives CDR1 SNHLY, CDR2 FYNNEI. Trimming removed 2 bases at V and 3 bases at J, with 8 bases between. The CDR3 totals 15 residues.

The rearrangement links TRBV15 to TRBJ2-5; D may be TRBD2 (5 bases). V lost 3 bases, J lost 4 bases, and 9 bases lay in between. Germline V CDR1 and CDR2: LNHNV, YYDKDF (reference sequence). There are 13 residues in the CDR3. CDR3 residues: CATSSRGRETQYF. In DNA, the CDR3 is TGTGCCACCAGCAGCCGCGGGCGAGAGACCCAGTACTTC.

This sequence joins TRBV7-9 and TRBJ2-6; 12 nucleotides line up with TRBD1. The trim removed 6 bases at V and 1 base at J, leaving 7 bases unmatched. CDR1 is SEHNR, CDR2 FQNEAQ, per germline (reference sequence). CDR3 length: 18 residues. This chain's CDR3 is CASRTGTGGNSGANVLTF. CDR3 in DNA: TGTGCCAGCAGGACCGGGACAGGGGGCAATTCTGGGGCCAACGTCCTGACTTTC. Looking up the rest from reference TRBV7-9 and TRBJ2-6 gives the full variable domain: DTGVSQNPRHKITKRGQNVTFRCDPISEHNRLYWYRQTLGQGPEFLTYFQNEAQLEKSRLLSDRFSAERPKGSFSTLEIQRTEQGDSAMYLCASRTGTGGNSGANVLTFGAGSRLTVL.

The chain recombines TRBV7-9 with TRBJ2-1; D is tentatively TRBD1 or TRBD2 (6 bases each). The CDR3 is 15 residues long. The V gene lost 1 base and the J gene lost 10 bases, with 17 bases spanning the gap. CDR1 and CDR2 from the germline V gene are SEHNR and FQNEAQ (reference sequence). The CDR3 DNA reads as TGTGCCAGCAGCTTAGTGTCAGGGGTCGCGGGGGAGCAGTTCTTC. Its protein product is CASSLVSGVAGEQFF.

The gene calls are TRBV20-1 and TRBJ2-1; D not certain. This CDR3 has 13 amino acids. Germline V gene lookup returns CDR1 DFQATT and CDR2 SNEGSKA (reference sequence). Between the trimmed V and J ends, which lost 3 bases and 3 bases, there was a span of 9 bases. DNA of the CDR3: TGCAGTGCTAGTCCCCCCAGCTACAATGAGCAGTTCTTC. It specifies CSASPPSYNEQFF.

CDR3 sequence (DNA): TGTGCCAGCAGTTTAAGGGCAGGGCTCTATGGCTACACCTTC. This codes for CASSLRAGLYGYTF. The chain employs TRBV27 and TRBJ1-2, with D tentatively TRBD1 (5 bases). CDR1 is MNHEY and CDR2 is SMNVEV in the germline V gene (reference sequence). V was clipped by 2 bases and J by 4 bases, with 11 bases between them. CDR3 length: 14 amino acids.

This chain links TRBV6-5 with TRBJ2-7; D assignment may be TRBD1 or TRBD2 (5 bases each). The CDR3 contains 14 residues. V gave up 0 bases and J gave up 4 bases, with 10 bases separating them. Germline lookup yields CDR1 MNHEY and CDR2 SVGAGI. The CDR3 region is CASSYSGERYEQYF. As DNA, the CDR3 is TGTGCCAGCAGTTACTCAGGGGAGAGGTACGAGCAGTACTTC.

This chain connects TRBV5-5 to TRBJ1-1; D call uncertain. Germline values: CDR1 SGHKS, CDR2 YYEKEE (reference sequence). V lost 2 bases and J 3 bases, leaving 11 bases between the germline ends. The CDR3 is 14 amino acids. For the CDR3, the DNA is TGTGCCAGCAGCTTCATCCTTTTAGACACTGAAGCTTTCTTT. Translation: CASSFILLDTEAFF.

This CDR3 is CAWTRQGSLGEKLFF. The DNA of the CDR3 is TGTGCCTGGACCCGCCAGGGGAGTTTAGGTGAAAAACTGTTTTTT. The J gene is TRBJ1-4, the V gene TRBV30, with D perhaps matching TRBD1 (6 bases). V gave up 4 bases and J gave up 7 bases, with 19 bases separating them. The CDR3 consists of 15 residues. Germline values: CDR1 GTSNPN, CDR2 SVGIG (reference sequence).

This rearrangement joins TRBV7-9 to TRBJ2-3; no clear D. In germline, CDR1 is SEHNR, CDR2 FQNEAQ (reference sequence). CDR3 length: 13 residues. V lost 1 base to trimming and J lost 10 bases, with 12 bases between them. DNA of the CDR3: TGTGCCAGCAGCTTAGAGGACCGCACCGCGCAGTATTTT. It yields the protein CASSLEDRTAQYF.

The chain is built from TRBV24-1 and TRBJ2-1; 7 positions match TRBD2. The CDR3 is 13 amino acids. Germline V gives CDR1 KGHDR, CDR2 SFDVKD. V lost 6 bases to trimming and J lost 6 bases; unmatched junction nucleotides: 4. The CDR3 DNA reads TGTGCCACCAGTAGCGGGGTGGGCAATGAGCAGTTCTTC. Its protein is CATSSGVGNEQFF.

V and J are TRBV30 and TRBJ2-7; 8 bases fit TRBD1. The CDR3 runs to 12 residues. V was clipped by 3 bases and J by 3 bases; unmatched bases: 1. Germline V lookup: CDR1 GTSNPN, CDR2 SVGIG (reference sequence). The CDR3 DNA reads TGTGCCTGGAGGGACAGGGTCTACGAGCAGTACTTC. Protein: CAWRDRVYEQYF.

This clone was observed once. The DNA for the CDR3 is TGCGCCAGCAGCCAGCAAGACGGCAGCCACTATGGCTACACCTTC. Translation: CASSQQDGSHYGYTF. V is TRBV4-3 and J is TRBJ1-2; D gene uncertain. CDR3 length: 15 residues. Germline CDR1 LGHNA, CDR2 YSLEER. The V end lost 3 bases, the J end lost 3 bases, and 14 bases lay between the germline ends.

This clone was seen a few times. The chain employs TRBV2 and TRBJ1-2, with D possibly being TRBD1 (6 bases). The V end lost 8 bases, the J end lost 2 bases, and 12 bases lay between the germline ends. The CDR3 is 13 residues long. Germline V gives CDR1 SNHLY, CDR2 FYNNEI. The CDR3 reads CASSGQPNYGYTF. The DNA for the CDR3 is TGTGCCAGCTCCGGACAGCCGAACTATGGCTACACCTTC.